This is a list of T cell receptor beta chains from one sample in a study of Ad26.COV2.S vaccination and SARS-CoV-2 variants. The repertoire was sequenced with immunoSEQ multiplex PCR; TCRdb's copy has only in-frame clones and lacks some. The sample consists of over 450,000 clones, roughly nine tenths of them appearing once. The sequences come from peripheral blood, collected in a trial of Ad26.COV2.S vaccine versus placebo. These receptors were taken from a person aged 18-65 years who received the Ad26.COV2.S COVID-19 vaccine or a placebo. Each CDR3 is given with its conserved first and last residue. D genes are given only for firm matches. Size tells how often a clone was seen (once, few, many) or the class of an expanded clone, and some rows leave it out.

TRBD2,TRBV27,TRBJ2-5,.,CASSLSPPTSGSGTQYF,TGTGCCAGCAGTTTATCCCCGCCGACTAGCGGGAGTGGGACCCAGTACTTC
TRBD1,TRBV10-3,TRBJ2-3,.,CAISDPTGSDTQYF,TGTGCCATCAGTGATCCGACAGGGTCAGATACGCAGTATTTT
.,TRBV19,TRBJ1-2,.,CASSIGTPDGYTF,TGTGCCAGTAGTATAGGAACCCCGGACGGCTACACCTTC
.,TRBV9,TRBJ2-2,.,CASSETHGDLLNTGELFF,TGTGCCAGCAGCGAAACCCATGGGGACCTTTTGAACACCGGGGAGCTGTTTTTT
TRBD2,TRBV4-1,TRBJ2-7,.,CASSQGLAGANYEQYF,TGCGCCAGCAGCCAAGGACTAGCGGGAGCCAACTACGAGCAGTACTTC
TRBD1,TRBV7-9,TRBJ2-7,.,CASSTTGTGSYEQYF,TGTGCCAGCAGCACAACCGGGACAGGGTCCTACGAGCAGTACTTC
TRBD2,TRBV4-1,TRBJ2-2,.,CASSQGLAGGPHGELFF,TGCGCCAGCAGCCAAGGACTAGCGGGAGGGCCGCACGGGGAGCTGTTTTTT
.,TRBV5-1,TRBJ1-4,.,CASSLSVPNEKLFF,TGCGCCAGCAGCTTGTCTGTTCCGAATGAAAAACTGTTTTTT
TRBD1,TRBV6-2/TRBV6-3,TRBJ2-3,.,CASSYGQGATDTQYF,TGTGCCAGCAGTTACGGGCAGGGGGCCACAGATACGCAGTATTTT
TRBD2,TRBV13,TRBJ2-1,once,CASSLGPRAGVIWDSYNEQFF,TGTGCCAGCAGCTTAGGCCCCAGGGCGGGAGTCATATGGGACTCCTACAATGAGCAGTTCTTC
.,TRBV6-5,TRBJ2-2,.,CASSYSSTSGHRELFF,TGTGCCAGCAGTTACTCCTCGACATCCGGGCATCGGGAGCTGTTTTTT
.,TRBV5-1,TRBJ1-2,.,CASAPDIANYGYTF,TGCGCCAGCGCCCCGGACATAGCTAACTATGGCTACACCTTC
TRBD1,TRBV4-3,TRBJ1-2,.,CASSQGGTEANYGYTF,TGCGCCAGCAGCCAAGGGGGGACAGAAGCTAACTATGGCTACACCTTC
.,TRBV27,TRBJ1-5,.,CASSLTSNQPQHF,TGTGCCAGCAGTTTAACGAGCAATCAGCCCCAGCATTTT
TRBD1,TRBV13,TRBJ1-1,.,CASSSSHRDRDTEAFF,TGTGCCAGCAGCTCATCGCACCGGGACAGAGACACTGAAGCTTTCTTT
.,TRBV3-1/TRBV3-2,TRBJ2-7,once,CASSQDVSPGLVRIF,TGTGCCAGCAGCCAAGACGTCTCGCCAGGGCTGGTAAGGATTTTC
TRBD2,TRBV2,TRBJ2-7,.,CASREGTSGMYEQYF,TGTGCCAGCAGGGAAGGGACTAGCGGGATGTACGAGCAGTACTTC
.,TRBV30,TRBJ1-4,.,CASGLSTREKLFF,TGTGCCTCCGGTCTTTCCACGAGGGAAAAACTGTTTTTT
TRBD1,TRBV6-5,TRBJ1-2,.,CASSYSRAGGHGYTF,TGTGCCAGCAGTTACTCGAGGGCAGGGGGACACGGCTACACCTTC
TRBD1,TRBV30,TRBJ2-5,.,CAWGTGRETQYF,TGTGCCTGGGGGACAGGGAGGGAGACCCAGTACTTC
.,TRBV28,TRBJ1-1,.,CASSFQGVGTEAFF,TGTGCCAGCAGTTTCCAGGGAGTTGGGACTGAAGCTTTCTTT
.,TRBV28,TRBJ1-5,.,CASSTTAIHQPQHF,TGTGCCAGCAGTACGACGGCGATCCATCAGCCCCAGCATTTT
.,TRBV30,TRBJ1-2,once,CAWSEGYGYTF,TGTGCCTGGAGTGAGGGATATGGCTACACCTTC
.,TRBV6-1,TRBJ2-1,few,CASSAPGGQGVSYNEQFF,TGTGCCAGCAGTGCCCCCGGGGGGCAGGGGGTTTCCTACAATGAGCAGTTCTTC